This TCR beta chain derives from a study of human T cells and chemical hapten exposure (dated by TCRdb to the early 2020s). With regard to the full study: For sensitization, 2% DPC in acetone was applied to a roughly 2 cm by roughly 2 cm area of upper inner arm skin. Patient blood was sampled pre-sensitization (week 0) and at 2, 6 and about 24 weeks after DPC sensitization. The study tracked peripheral blood TCR repertoire changes in vivo during primary and secondary sensitization to the hapten diphenylcyclopropenone (DPC) in alopecia patients. Throughout the study period of roughly five months, patients also received therapeutic DPC doses to the scalp every week. Alopecia areata with under or over 50% scalp involvement, alopecia totalis and alopecia universalis were represented in the patient cohort, which was mostly female. Patch testing on the upper back used Finn chambers containing 0.01% DPC, with scoring done after 6 days according to International Contact Dermatitis Research Group standards. Libraries were pooled for sequencing, and variation in per-sample TCR yields was attributed mainly to small differences in library volumes within the pool. Nearly 30 alopecia patients provided blood for TCR sequencing at one to four time points (pre-sensitization, 2, 6 and 24 weeks).

The sample's time point, from its label and the paper: patch test 3, about 24 weeks after DPC sensitization. Sample treatment or condition, as interpreted from the label and publication: therapeutic diphenylcyclopropenone sensitization with weekly scalp DPC. At every patch-test visit, the blood draw took place before the patch test was put on. Patients were considered eligible if aged 18 to 70, diagnosed with alopecia and deemed suitable for DPC therapy, and patients were excluded if pregnant. Unfractionated whole blood was collected in Tempus Blood RNA tubes, and total RNA was extracted from that blood. CDR1 is given as LGHNA and CDR2 as YSLEER, both from the germline V gene. Spanning cysteine to phenylalanine, the CDR3 consists of 17 amino acids. Left in the record is the CDR3 DNA by itself, 51 bases read in frame from the first base. V loses 4 bases of germline sequence and J loses 0 bases, and the interval between the two ends is 17 bases.

Beyond this particular receptor, the publication reports: No change with DPC sensitization was found in the number of TCRs above 1 in 1000 frequency, and no evidence of global repertoire structure alterations was found. All patients had alopecia, a presumed autoimmune disease, so their immune response might differ from that of healthy individuals. Expanded TCRs formed significantly more large CDR3 similarity clusters than pre-sensitization or healthy control sets, consistent with antigen-driven responses. After repeated subsampling, changes were observed in the strength of the expansion versus patch-test correlation and in the threshold at which the correlation became significant. The number of PT1 expanded TCRs positively correlated with patch test score, significant at thresholds 8, 16 and 32 but not 4.

Comments on this clonotype: This receptor's antigen is unknown. No quality values exist for individual bases; no much larger clone is one base distant.

Library creation used RACE. Sequenced on a NextSeq 500. During library preparation, unique molecular identifiers were attached to individual cDNA molecules so that TCRs could be counted quantitatively and reproducibly. For every blood RNA sample, sequencing covered both the TCR alpha and TCR beta chains. The paper's processing steps were these. A median of approximately 96,000 TCRs per sample was observed, with a range of about 20,000 to 690,600. V, J and CDR3 annotation of the TCR reads was carried out using the Decombinator software suite. To make PS versus PT1 abundance plots, every sample was subsampled to the same number of TCRs (28,000). TCRs were defined as expanded if absent before sensitization and observed at least eight times at the 2-week time point. Starting from the raw public reads, TCRdb applied fastp trimming at Q25, assembled clones with MiXCR and retained in-frame beta chains. When rows share a CDR3 protein, they turn into one entry using the most common DNA and genes. These V and J calls derive from TCRdb rather than the authors' analysis. The sample table contains about 190,000 distinct CDR3 sequences; only one count was recorded for more than 20% of them. Of the sample, approximately 2.5% falls within the top ten clones.

The sequence is built from TRBV4-3 and TRBJ2-3, and the D gene may be TRBD2, 6 bases matching. The material was whole blood, obtained in connection with sensitization to the hapten diphenylcyclopropenone (DPC). The sequence was collected from a woman aged 40-49 years with alopecia areata. Some clones in this sample may be carry-over from other donors' samples. The CDR3 protein is CASSPAPGVLSTDTQYF. The sequenced DNA: TGCGCCAGCAGCCCCGCGCCGGGGGTCCTTAGCACAGATACGCAGTATTTT.